This T cell receptor (beta chain) is from a study of prognosis after radiotherapy for stage I lung cancer. CDR3 length equals 12 residues. The germline CDR1 and CDR2 sequences are DFQATT and SNEGSKA (reference sequence). After removal of 5 bases from V and 5 bases from J, the junction contained 5 bases not matched to a gene. Two-round multiplex PCR, the amplification method, yielded TCR beta CDR3 from genomic DNA. First-round PCR used primers specific to each TRBV and TRBJ gene. From the multiplex PCR reads, TCRdb called clonotypes with MiXCR, one entry per CDR3 protein. The sample has around 13,000 distinct CDR3 sequences; about 46% are singletons.

Sequenced here: PBMCs, sampled before or after stereotactic body radiation therapy (not recorded which). V gene TRBV20-1 combines with J gene TRBJ1-1, with TRBD1 identical over 7 bases. The receptor was derived from a donor over 45 with non-small cell lung cancer. CDR3 sequence (DNA): TGCAGTGCTTTTCAGGGGGATACTGAAGCTTTCTTT. Encoded protein: CSAFQGDTEAFF.